A single sample is the source of the 21 T cell receptor beta chains below, sequenced in a study of shared clonotypes between healthy human individuals. TCRdb's table, derived via immunoSEQ multiplex PCR, lists solely in-frame clones and lacks some. The sample consists of a few hundred thousand clones, 73% of them appearing once. Sequences were obtained from memory CD4+ T cells sorted from blood. Subset: CD45RA-negative fraction. The receptors originated from a man aged 30-40 years in good health.

This rearrangement joins TRBV27 to TRBJ2-7; D gene ambiguous. V lost 0 bases, J lost 5 bases, and 8 bases lay in between. Germline CDR1 MNHEY, CDR2 SMNVEV (reference sequence). The CDR3 extends over 13 amino acids. The CDR3 reads CASSLSNGDEQYF. As DNA, the CDR3 is TGTGCCAGCAGTTTATCGAACGGAGACGAGCAGTACTTC.

A remark on this clone: The missing conserved phenylalanine or tryptophan at the end of this CDR3 makes a read error likely. V usage is TRBV5-1 and J usage is TRBJ1-1, with a weak D call TRBD1 (6 bases). Trimming removed 4 bases at V and 4 bases at J, with 14 bases between. Germline CDR1 and CDR2: SGHRS and YFSETQ. The CDR3 runs to 14 residues. CDR3 bases: TGCGCCAGCAGCCTAGTCCTAGGGGGCACTGAAGCTTTCTTA. Amino acids: CASSLVLGGTEAFL.

The chain uses TRBV7-9 and TRBJ2-1; 7 bases are shared with TRBD2. CDR1 and CDR2 from the germline V gene are SEHNR and FQNEAQ (reference sequence). V lost 1 base to trimming and J lost 4 bases; unmatched junction nucleotides: 7. The CDR3 is 16 amino acids. In DNA, the CDR3 is TGTGCCAGCAGCTTAGGCGGGAGCGTGGGTTACAATGAGCAGTTCTTC. This sequence encodes CASSLGGSVGYNEQFF.

This clone is a singleton in its sample. Other DNA variants within this sample encode the same CDR3. J is TRBJ2-7 and V is TRBV5-4, with TRBD2 identical over 7 bases. The CDR3 spans 14 residues. Germline CDR1 and CDR2: SGHNT and YYREEE (reference sequence). The ends lost 2 bases at V and 3 bases at J; junction bases unmatched: 5. CDR3 coding DNA: TGTGCCAGCAGCTTAAGAGGGAGGGACTACGAGCAGTACTTC. Its translation is CASSLRGRDYEQYF.

The CDR3 region is CASSRGLGQFTDTQYF. CDR3 coding DNA: TGCGCCAGCAGCCGCGGCCTTGGGCAGTTCACAGATACGCAGTATTTT. This rearrangement joins TRBV5-1 to TRBJ2-3, with no clear D. This CDR3 is 16 amino acids long. CDR1 is SGHRS and CDR2 is YFSETQ in the germline V gene. V was cut by 4 bases and J by 2 bases, with 17 bases left in between.

Worth noting for this clone: The same CDR3 also results from other DNA sequences found in this sample. The chain couples TRBV6-5 to TRBJ1-5; no reliable D call. From germline, CDR1 is MNHEY and CDR2 SVGAGI. The ends were cut back, 5 bases at V and 4 bases at J, with 9 bases in the middle. The CDR3 spans 13 residues. The CDR3 region is CASSLGRNQPQHF. The CDR3 DNA follows: TGTGCCAGCAGTCTCGGTCGAAATCAGCCCCAGCATTTT.

The chain combines TRBV4-2 with TRBJ1-2, with D unclear. This CDR3 is 15 amino acids long. Trimming cost V 0 bases and J 5 bases, with 13 bases left between them. Germline loops: CDR1 LGHNA, CDR2 YNFKEQ. DNA for the CDR3: TGTGCCAGCAGCCAAGACTGGCAGCTAGTGTATGGCTACACCTTC. This sequence encodes CASSQDWQLVYGYTF.

This clone was found a few times. This sequence joins TRBV5-5 and TRBJ2-1; D might be TRBD1 (6 bases). V lost 5 bases, J lost 0 bases, and 15 bases lay in between. The CDR3 sequence is 16 residues long. Germline assignment: CDR1 SGHKS and CDR2 YYEKEE (reference sequence). CDR3 in amino acids: CASSLRQASSYNEQFF. Written as DNA, the CDR3 is TGTGCCAGCAGTTTACGACAGGCGAGCTCCTACAATGAGCAGTTCTTC.

The chain links TRBV6-1 to TRBJ2-3; D is unclear. The germline CDR1 and CDR2 sequences are MNHNS and SASEGT. Between the trimmed V and J ends, which lost 2 bases and 0 bases, there was a span of 6 bases. The CDR3 is made up of 14 amino acids. The DNA of the CDR3 is TGTGCCAGCAGTGAAATCCAAAGCACAGATACGCAGTATTTT. Translating gives CASSEIQSTDTQYF.

The genes are TRBV28 and TRBJ2-5; D assignment may be TRBD1 or TRBD2 (5 bases each). CDR3 length: 14 amino acids. Trimming stripped 6 bases from V and 4 bases from J, with 15 bases between. Germline V lookup: CDR1 MDHEN, CDR2 SYDVKM. CDR3 coding DNA: TGTGCCAGCAGGATACCTGAGAGGGGAGAGACCCAGTACTTC. This codes for CASRIPERGETQYF. The whole variable domain, remainder taken from reference TRBV28 and TRBJ2-5, is DVKVTQSSRYLVKRTGEKVFLECVQDMDHENMFWYRQDPGLGLRLIYFSYDVKMKEKGDIPEGYSVSREKKERFSLILESASTNQTSMYLCASRIPERGETQYFGPGTRLLVL.

For the CDR3, the DNA is TGTGCCAGCAGACCGTCAGGGGGAACTGAAGCTTTCTTT. Translation gives CASRPSGGTEAFF. This rearrangement joins TRBV28 to TRBJ1-1, with 7 bases aligning to TRBD1. V lost 6 bases to trimming and J lost 5 bases; unmatched junction nucleotides: 6. Germline loops: CDR1 MDHEN, CDR2 SYDVKM. This CDR3 has 13 amino acids.

For the CDR3, the DNA is TGTGCCAGCAGCTTACAGGGAAACACCATATATTTT. It codes for CASSLQGNTIYF. The chain joins TRBV7-9 to TRBJ1-3; D gene uncertain. The CDR3 runs to 12 residues. The V and J ends lost 2 bases and 4 bases respectively, with 3 bases between them. Germline CDR1 and CDR2: SEHNR and FQNEAQ (reference sequence).

As for this clone: This sample includes further DNA sequences coding for the same CDR3. The rearrangement joins TRBV5-4 to TRBJ2-6; D might be TRBD2 (5 bases). V lost 0 bases to trimming and J lost 0 bases, with 7 bases between them. This CDR3 contains 16 residues. The germline gives CDR1 SGHNT, CDR2 YYREEE (reference sequence). DNA of the CDR3: TGTGCCAGCAGCTTGGCCCGGGGCTCTGGGGCCAACGTCCTGACTTTC. Translation gives CASSLARGSGANVLTF.

The chain employs TRBV18 and TRBJ2-7; weak D call: TRBD2 (6 bases). Looked up from germline, CDR1 is KGHSH and CDR2 is LQKENI. The CDR3 is 12 amino acids. Trimming shortened V by 3 bases and J by 5 bases, and 8 bases separated the two germline ends. The CDR3 sequence: CASSPGGHEQYF. In DNA, the CDR3 is TGTGCCAGCTCACCGGGGGGACACGAGCAGTACTTC. Full variable domain (outside the CDR3, taken from reference TRBV18 and TRBJ2-7): NAGVMQNPRHLVRRRGQEARLRCSPMKGHSHVYWYRQLPEEGLKFMVYLQKENIIDESGMPKERFSAEFPKEGPSILRIQQVVRGDSAAYFCASSPGGHEQYFGPGTRLTVT.

This clone was detected a few times. The V gene is TRBV15, the J gene TRBJ2-1, with 9 positions matching TRBD2. The CDR3 contains 17 residues. The trim removed 0 bases at V and 3 bases at J, leaving 6 bases unmatched. Germline CDR1 reads LNHNV; CDR2 reads YYDKDF (reference sequence). The CDR3 DNA follows: TGTGCCACCAGCAGAGAGAGTAGCGGGAGAGGCTACAATGAGCAGTTCTTC. This translates into CATSRESSGRGYNEQFF. Using reference TRBV15 and TRBJ2-1 for the parts outside the CDR3, the full variable domain is DAMVIQNPRYQVTQFGKPVTLSCSQTLNHNVMYWYQQKSSQAPKLLFHYYDKDFNNEADTPDNFQSRRPNTSFCFLDIRSPGLGDTAMYLCATSRESSGRGYNEQFFGPGTRLTVL.

The V call is TRBV6-1, the J call TRBJ1-2, with 10 bases aligning to TRBD1. With 5 bases clipped from V and 5 bases from J, the junction kept 5 bases outside the gene matches. CDR3 length: 14 amino acids. Per germline, CDR1 MNHNS and CDR2 SASEGT. The CDR3 bases are TGTGCCAGCAGTTTCGGGACAGGGGCGTATGGCTACACCTTC. The encoded protein is CASSFGTGAYGYTF.

The rearrangement uses TRBV7-2 and TRBJ2-5; perhaps TRBD1 as D (5 bases). The CDR3 sequence is 14 residues long. Deletions cut 1 base from V and 2 bases from J, with 8 bases between. The germline CDR1 and CDR2 sequences are SGHTA and FQGNSA. The CDR3 protein is CASSLVKGQETQYF. CDR3 sequence (DNA): TGTGCCAGCAGCTTAGTTAAGGGGCAAGAGACCCAGTACTTC.

The chain links TRBV7-8 to TRBJ1-3; no firm D call. Germline-derived CDR1 and CDR2 are SGHVS and FQNEAQ. This CDR3 spans 12 amino acids. Trimming removed 1 base at V and 11 bases at J, with 9 bases between. As DNA, the CDR3 is TGTGCCAGCAGCTTAGATAAGGGATCCATATATTTT. As protein: CASSLDKGSIYF. Full variable domain (missing parts from reference TRBV7-8 and TRBJ1-3): GAGVSQSPRYKVAKRGQDVALRCDPISGHVSLFWYQQALGQGPEFLTYFQNEAQLDKSGLPSDRFFAERPEGSVSTLKIQRTQQEDSAVYLCASSLDKGSIYFGEGSWLTVV.

This clone appeared a single time. The chain links TRBV19 to TRBJ2-1; no clear D gene. This CDR3 has 12 residues. In germline, CDR1 is LNHDA, CDR2 SQIVND (reference sequence). V lost 5 bases to trimming and J lost 9 bases, with 11 bases between them. The CDR3 DNA is TGTGCCAGTAGTCCCTCTGCCCCTGAGCAGTTCTTC. It is translated as CASSPSAPEQFF.

This clone turned up a few times. This CDR3 is also generated by other DNA sequences in the sample. The rearrangement joins TRBV2 to TRBJ2-7, with 10 bases fitting TRBD1. V lost 2 bases, J lost 7 bases, and 5 bases stayed unmatched. The CDR3 is made up of 14 amino acids. Germline V gene sequence: CDR1 SNHLY, CDR2 FYNNEI. CDR3 residues: CASSELGTGDEQYF. CDR3 DNA sequence: TGTGCCAGCAGTGAATTAGGGACAGGGGATGAGCAGTACTTC.

The table lists this clone with a few counts. This sequence may be a read error, since a much larger clone differs from it by one base. This sample also contains other DNA sequences that code for the same CDR3. V is TRBV2 and J is TRBJ2-1; 10 bases match TRBD1. The ends lost 4 bases at V and 0 bases at J; junction bases unmatched: 0. The CDR3 is 15 residues long. Germline V gene sequence: CDR1 SNHLY, CDR2 FYNNEI. The CDR3 here is CASSGQGASYNEQFF. CDR3 nucleotides: TGTGCCAGCAGTGGACAGGGGGCCTCCTACAATGAGCAGTTCTTC.